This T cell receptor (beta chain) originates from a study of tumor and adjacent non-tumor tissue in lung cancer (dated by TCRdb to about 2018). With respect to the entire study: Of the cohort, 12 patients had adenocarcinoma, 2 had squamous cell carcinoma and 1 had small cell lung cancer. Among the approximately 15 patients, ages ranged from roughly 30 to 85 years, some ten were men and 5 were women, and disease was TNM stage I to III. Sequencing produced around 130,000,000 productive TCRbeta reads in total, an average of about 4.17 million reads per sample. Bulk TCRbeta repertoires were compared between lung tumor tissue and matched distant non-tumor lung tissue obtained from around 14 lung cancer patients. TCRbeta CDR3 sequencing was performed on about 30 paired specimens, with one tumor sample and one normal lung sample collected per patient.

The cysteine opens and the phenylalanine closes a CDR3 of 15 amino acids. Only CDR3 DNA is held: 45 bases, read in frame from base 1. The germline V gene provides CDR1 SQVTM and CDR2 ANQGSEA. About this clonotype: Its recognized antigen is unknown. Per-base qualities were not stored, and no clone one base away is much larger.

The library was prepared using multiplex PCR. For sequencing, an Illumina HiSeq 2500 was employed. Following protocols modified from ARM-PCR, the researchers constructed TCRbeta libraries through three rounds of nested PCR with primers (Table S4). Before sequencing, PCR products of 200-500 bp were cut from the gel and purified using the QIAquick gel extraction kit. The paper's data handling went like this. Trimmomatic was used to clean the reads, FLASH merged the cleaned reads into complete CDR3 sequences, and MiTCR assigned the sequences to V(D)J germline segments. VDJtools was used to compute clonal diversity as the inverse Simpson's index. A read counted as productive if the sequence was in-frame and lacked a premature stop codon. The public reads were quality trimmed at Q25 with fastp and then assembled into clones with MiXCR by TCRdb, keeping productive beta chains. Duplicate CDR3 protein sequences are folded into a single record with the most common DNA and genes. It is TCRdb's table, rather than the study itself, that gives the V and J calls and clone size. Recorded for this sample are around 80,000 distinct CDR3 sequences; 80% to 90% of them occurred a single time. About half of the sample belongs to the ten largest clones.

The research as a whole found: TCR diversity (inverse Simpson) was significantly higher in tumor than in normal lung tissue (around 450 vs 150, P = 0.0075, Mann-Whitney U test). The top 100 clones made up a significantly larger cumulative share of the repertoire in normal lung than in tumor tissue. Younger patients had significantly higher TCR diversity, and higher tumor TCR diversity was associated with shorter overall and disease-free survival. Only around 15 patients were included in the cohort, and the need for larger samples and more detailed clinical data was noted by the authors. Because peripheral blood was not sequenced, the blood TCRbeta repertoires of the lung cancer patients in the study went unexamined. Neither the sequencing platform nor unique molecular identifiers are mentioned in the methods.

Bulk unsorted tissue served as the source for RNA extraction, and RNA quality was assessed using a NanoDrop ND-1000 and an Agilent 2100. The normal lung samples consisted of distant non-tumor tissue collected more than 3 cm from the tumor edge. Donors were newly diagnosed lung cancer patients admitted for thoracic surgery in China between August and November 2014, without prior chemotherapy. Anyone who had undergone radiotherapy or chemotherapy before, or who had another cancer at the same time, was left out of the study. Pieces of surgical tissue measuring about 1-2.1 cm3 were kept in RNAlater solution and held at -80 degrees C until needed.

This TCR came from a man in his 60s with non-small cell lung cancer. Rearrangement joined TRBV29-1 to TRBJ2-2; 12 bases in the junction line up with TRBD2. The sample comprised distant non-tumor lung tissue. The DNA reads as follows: TGCAGAGTGACCGGGACTAGCGGGTTAACCGGGTGGCTGTTTTTT. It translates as CRVTGTSGLTGWLFF.